The text below deals with one T cell receptor (beta chain). Its target is not known. V dropped 5 bases and J dropped 5 bases, with 9 bases sitting between them. This CDR3 has 12 residues. Germline V lookup: CDR1 SGHNT, CDR2 YENEEA. The method was immunoSEQ multiplex PCR; TCRdb's version includes in-frame clones alone and lacks a portion of them. The sample has around 250,000 clones, almost 90% seen once. The data were taken from a study of cytomegalovirus exposure and HLA in healthy donors. Whole-study context: The platform used for the roughly 130 validation repertoires matched that of the approximately 620 first-cohort repertoires, a later analysis reported. Regarding the study as a whole: Most TCR sequences were seen very rarely across donors, but some public TCRs occurred in many. Researchers catalogued about 160 TCR beta chains as cytomegalovirus-associated.

J is TRBJ2-5 and V is TRBV11-3; tentative D call: TRBD1 (6 bases). This sequence originates from a woman in her late teens or twenties in good health and CMV-seronegative. Input material: PBMCs. The CDR3 DNA follows: TGTGCCAGCAGCCGAAGGGGGGAGACCCAGTACTTC. This sequence encodes CASSRRGETQYF.